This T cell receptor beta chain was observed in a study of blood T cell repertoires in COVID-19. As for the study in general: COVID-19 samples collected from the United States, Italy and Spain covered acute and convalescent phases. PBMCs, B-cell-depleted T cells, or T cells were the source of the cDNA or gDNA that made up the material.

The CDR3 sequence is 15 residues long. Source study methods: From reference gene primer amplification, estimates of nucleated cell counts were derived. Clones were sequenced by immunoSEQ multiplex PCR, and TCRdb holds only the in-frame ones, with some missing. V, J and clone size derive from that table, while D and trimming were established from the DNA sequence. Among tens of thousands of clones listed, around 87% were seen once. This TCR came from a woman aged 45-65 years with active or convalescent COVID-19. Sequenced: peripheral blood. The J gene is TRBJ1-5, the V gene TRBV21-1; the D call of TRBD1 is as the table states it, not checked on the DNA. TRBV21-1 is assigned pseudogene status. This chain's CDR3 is CASSIQTGKDQPQHF. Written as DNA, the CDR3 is TGTGCCAGCAGCATCCAGACAGGGAAGGATCAGCCCCAGCATTTT.